A single sample gave rise to the 31 T cell receptor beta chains below, sequenced in a study of cytomegalovirus exposure and HLA in healthy donors. This PCR relied on a set of 60 Vbeta primers and 13 Jbeta primers. Clones were sequenced by immunoSEQ multiplex PCR, and TCRdb holds only the in-frame ones, with some missing. This table holds over 85,000 clones, 55% to 80% found once. Sample: PBMCs. These receptors all come from a man in his forties or fifties in good health and CMV-seronegative.

This chain joins TRBV7-3 and TRBJ1-6; D gene uncertain. Looked up from germline, CDR1 is SGHTA and CDR2 is FQGTGA. The CDR3 covers 12 residues. V was trimmed by 5 bases and J by 7 bases, leaving 6 bases between them. The CDR3 here is CASSSGNSPLHF. CDR3 coding DNA: TGTGCCAGCAGCAGCGGGAATTCACCCCTCCACTTT. Using reference TRBV7-3 and TRBJ1-6 for the parts outside the CDR3, the full variable domain is GAGVSQTPSNKVTEKGKYVELRCDPISGHTALYWYRQSLGQGPEFLIYFQGTGAADDSGLPNDRFFAVRPEGSVSTLKIQRTERGDSAVYLCASSSGNSPLHFGNGTRLTVT.

V gene TRBV7-9 combines with J gene TRBJ1-5; possible D gene TRBD1, 6 bases. The CDR3 has 13 amino acids. Trimming stripped 5 bases from V and 6 bases from J, with 11 bases between. Germline V gene sequence: CDR1 SEHNR, CDR2 FQNEAQ (reference sequence). CDR3 bases: TGTGCCAGCAGCCCAGGGGAGCGTCAGCCCCAGCATTTT. This gives the protein CASSPGERQPQHF.

This clone has more than one count but fewer than ten. V usage is TRBV5-6 and J usage is TRBJ1-1; tentatively, D is TRBD1 (6 bases). Trimming removed 0 bases at V and 8 bases at J, with 8 bases between. The CDR3 runs 12 residues. Germline V lookup: CDR1 SGHDT, CDR2 YYEEEE. The CDR3 DNA reads as TGTGCCAGCAGCTTGGGTCAGGGGGAAGCTTTCTTT. It encodes CASSLGQGEAFF.

J is TRBJ2-7 and V is TRBV2; D perhaps matches TRBD1 (6 bases). The germline gives CDR1 SNHLY, CDR2 FYNNEI. The CDR3 covers 14 residues. V was shortened by 4 bases and J by 6 bases, with 16 bases between the two germline ends. CDR3 sequence (DNA): TGTGCCAGCAGTGGGGATCAGGGGAATGGCGAGCAGTACTTC. Translating gives CASSGDQGNGEQYF. Full variable domain (remainder filled in from reference TRBV2 and TRBJ2-7): EPEVTQTPSHQVTQMGQEVILRCVPISNHLYFYWYRQILGQKVEFLVSFYNNEISEKSEIFDDQFSVERPDGSNFTLKIRSTKLEDSAMYFCASSGDQGNGEQYFGPGTRLTVT.

The rearrangement uses TRBV5-4 and TRBJ2-7, with D hard to call. This CDR3 contains 13 residues. V lost 0 bases to trimming and J lost 3 bases, with 7 bases between them. The germline gives CDR1 SGHNT, CDR2 YYREEE (reference sequence). The CDR3, as DNA: TGTGCCAGCAGCTTGGGTCCAAACTACGAGCAGTACTTC. This encodes CASSLGPNYEQYF.

The genes are TRBV7-9 and TRBJ1-6, with D unresolved. The CDR3 runs to 15 residues. V was cut by 2 bases and J by 8 bases, with 13 bases left in between. CDR1 is SEHNR, CDR2 FQNEAQ, per germline (reference sequence). CDR3 region: CASSLPEASDSPLHF. In DNA, the CDR3 is TGTGCCAGCAGCTTACCGGAGGCATCGGATTCACCCCTCCACTTT.

The CDR3, as DNA: TGCGCCAGCAGCTTGGTTCCCCGACTAGCGGGGGGGCAGGAGACCCAGTACTTC. Translation: CASSLVPRLAGGQETQYF. The genes are TRBV5-1 and TRBJ2-5; 14 nucleotides agree with TRBD2. The CDR3 contains 18 residues. The trim removed 0 bases at V and 5 bases at J, leaving 9 bases unmatched. CDR1 is SGHRS, CDR2 YFSETQ, per germline.

This clone has more than one count but fewer than ten. The chain couples TRBV7-9 to TRBJ1-4, with D possibly TRBD1 on 6 matching bases. Germline loops: CDR1 SEHNR, CDR2 FQNEAQ (reference sequence). Trimming shortened V by 5 bases and J by 12 bases, and 19 bases separated the two germline ends. This CDR3 contains 14 residues. The CDR3 sequence is CASSAGQHSTELFF. As DNA, the CDR3 is TGTGCCAGCAGCGCAGGACAGCACTCGACGGAACTGTTTTTT.

The chain is built from TRBV29-1 and TRBJ1-2; 8 bases align to TRBD1. Trimming removed 0 bases from V and 9 bases from J; junction bases left unmatched: 3. The CDR3 is 12 residues long. Looked up from germline, CDR1 is SQVTM and CDR2 is ANQGSEA. The CDR3 here is CSVEEYRGSYTF. CDR3 DNA sequence: TGCAGCGTTGAAGAGTACAGGGGGAGCTACACCTTC.

The chain couples TRBV5-4 to TRBJ2-3, with 15 bases aligning to TRBD2. Germline V CDR1 and CDR2: SGHNT, YYREEE (reference sequence). Germline trimming cut 4 bases from V and 9 bases from J; bases unmatched to any gene: 9. The CDR3 has 16 amino acids. The DNA of the CDR3 is TGTGCCAGCAGCCCGCCAAGGACTAGCGGGAGGGGGACGCAGTATTTT. Its translation: CASSPPRTSGRGTQYF.

The V gene is TRBV28, the J gene TRBJ2-7, with 8 bases matching TRBD1. CDR1 and CDR2 (germline): MDHEN, SYDVKM. After removal of 8 bases from V and 1 base from J, the junction contained 7 bases not matched to a gene. This CDR3 is 14 amino acids long. The CDR3 DNA follows: TGTGCCAGCCGACTACAGGGGGATTCCTACGAGCAGTACTTC. It yields the protein CASRLQGDSYEQYF.

The chain has TRBV4-2 and TRBJ2-5; the match to TRBD2 covers 12 bases. Germline loops: CDR1 LGHNA, CDR2 YNFKEQ. V was clipped by 1 base and J by 8 bases; unmatched bases: 11. The CDR3 is 17 amino acids. The CDR3, as DNA: TGTGCCAGCAGCCAAGGACTAGCGGGGGCCCTCGACGGAACCCAGTACTTC. Translation gives CASSQGLAGALDGTQYF.

The chain carries TRBV19 and TRBJ1-1; the match to TRBD1 covers 8 bases. The length of the CDR3 is 13 residues. Germline V gene data show CDR1 as LNHDA and CDR2 as SQIVND (reference sequence). The J segment lost 3 bases and the V segment lost 7 bases, leaving 4 bases of the junction unmatched. The CDR3 loop is CASTQGGDTEAFF. CDR3 in DNA: TGTGCCAGTACACAGGGGGGGGACACTGAAGCTTTCTTT.

Regarding this clone: This CDR3 fails to terminate in the conserved phenylalanine or tryptophan, so it likely reflects a read error. This rearrangement joins TRBV5-1 to TRBJ1-1; TRBD1 aligns across 7 bases. Germline V CDR1 and CDR2: SGHRS, YFSETQ. Unmatched junction bases numbered 9, after V lost 6 bases and J lost 1 base. The CDR3 is 15 residues long. CDR3 sequence: CASNTGVGGNTEAFV. In DNA form, the CDR3 reads TGCGCCAGCAACACAGGGGTAGGGGGGAACACTGAAGCTTTCGTT.

This clone was detected a few times. The V and J genes are TRBV9 and TRBJ2-5; TRBD2 might be the D (5 bases). This CDR3 has 11 amino acids. The V end lost 9 bases, the J end lost 5 bases, and 11 bases lay between the germline ends. Germline assignment: CDR1 SGDLS and CDR2 YYNGEE. The CDR3 DNA is TGTGCCAAAGGGAGCCGGGAGACCCAGTACTTC. Protein product: CAKGSRETQYF. Filled out from reference TRBV9 and TRBJ2-5, the complete variable domain reads DSGVTQTPKHLITATGQRVTLRCSPRSGDLSVYWYQQSLDQGLQFLIQYYNGEERAKGNILERFSAQQFPDLHSELNLSSLELGDSALYFCAKGSRETQYFGPGTRLLVL.

The V gene is TRBV9, the J gene TRBJ1-6, with 8 positions matching TRBD1. Germline CDR1 reads SGDLS; CDR2 reads YYNGEE. The V and J ends lost 3 bases and 10 bases, in that order; junction bases with no gene match: 12. This CDR3 has 16 amino acids. The CDR3 region has the DNA TGTGCCAGCAGCGCCCGGTGGCAGGGGGCGGAATCACCCCTCCACTTT. Its translation is CASSARWQGAESPLHF.

The genes are TRBV12-5 and TRBJ2-1; 10 bases align to TRBD2. This CDR3 is 20 amino acids long. Germline V lookup: CDR1 LGHNT, CDR2 FRNRAP. V lost 1 base and J lost 6; bases outside the gene matches: 18. CDR3 bases: TGTGCTAGTGGTTTGGCCTGGTACTCCTTAGCGGGGGGAGGTAGCAATGAGCAGTTCTTC. The encoded protein is CASGLAWYSLAGGGSNEQFF.

This clone came up a few times. The V call is TRBV6-1, the J call TRBJ1-1; tentative D call: TRBD1 (6 bases). The CDR3 runs 12 residues. CDR1 and CDR2 (germline): MNHNS, SASEGT. Trimming took 10 bases from V and 6 from J, leaving 15 bases between them. The CDR3 reads CATVGWGPEAFF. The CDR3, as DNA: TGTGCCACCGTGGGTTGGGGGCCTGAAGCTTTCTTT.

The genes are TRBV7-9 and TRBJ2-1, with 10 bases fitting TRBD2. CDR1 and CDR2 from the germline V gene are SEHNR and FQNEAQ (reference sequence). V trimming: 1 base; J trimming: 4 bases; junction bases outside the gene matches: 10. This CDR3 contains 18 residues. This chain's CDR3 is CASSLGPASGGLYNEQFF. CDR3 in DNA: TGTGCCAGCAGCTTAGGTCCGGCTAGCGGGGGCCTGTACAATGAGCAGTTCTTC.

The chain uses TRBV9 and TRBJ2-1; TRBD1 agrees at 8 bases. The CDR3 has 15 residues. J gave up 4 bases and V 3 bases, and 6 bases lay outside the gene matches. CDR1 SGDLS and CDR2 YYNGEE come from the germline V gene. The CDR3 nucleotides read TGTGCCAGCAGCGGTGGACAGGGCCCGTACAATGAGCAGTTCTTC. Residues: CASSGGQGPYNEQFF.

CDR3 sequence reads: CAWTLTGDNSPLHF. DNA of the CDR3: TGTGCCTGGACCCTGACAGGGGACAATTCACCCCTCCACTTT. The V and J genes are TRBV30 and TRBJ1-6; TRBD1 matches at 8 bases. From germline, CDR1 is GTSNPN and CDR2 SVGIG (reference sequence). After removal of 4 bases from V and 7 bases from J, the junction contained 6 bases not matched to a gene. This CDR3 comprises 14 residues.

This chain uses TRBV5-1 with TRBJ2-1; 7 bases fit TRBD1. The CDR3 extends over 16 amino acids. From germline, CDR1 is SGHRS and CDR2 YFSETQ. The trim removed 2 bases at V and 6 bases at J, leaving 11 bases unmatched. The CDR3 loop is CASSFQGGLSSNEQFF. CDR3 bases: TGCGCCAGCAGCTTTCAAGGGGGCTTGTCCAGCAATGAGCAGTTCTTC.

The V call is TRBV5-6, the J call TRBJ1-1; D call uncertain. This CDR3 is built from 14 residues. V was shortened by 3 bases and J by 1 base, with 10 bases between the two germline ends. In germline, CDR1 is SGHDT, CDR2 YYEEEE. The CDR3 protein is CASSYITSNTEAFF. The DNA for the CDR3 is TGTGCCAGCAGCTATATTACTTCGAACACTGAAGCTTTCTTT.

The chain uses TRBV7-2 and TRBJ1-3; a weak D match, TRBD1 (5 bases). V was trimmed by 5 bases and J by 0 bases, leaving 11 bases between them. This CDR3 comprises 15 residues. Germline CDR1 is SGHTA and CDR2 is FQGNSA. CDR3 amino acids: CASSVLDNSGNTIYF. The CDR3 nucleotides read TGTGCCAGCAGCGTTTTGGACAACTCTGGAAACACCATATATTTT.

The J gene is TRBJ2-2, the V gene TRBV28; no definite D call. Trimming took off 4 bases at V and 6 bases at J, with 21 bases between the two ends. This CDR3 comprises 17 residues. In germline, CDR1 is MDHEN, CDR2 SYDVKM. CDR3 DNA: TGTGCCAGCAGTTCCCTCCAGGCTCTGCGTGTTCCCGGGGAGCTGTTTTTT. Protein product: CASSSLQALRVPGELFF.

The V gene is TRBV7-9, the J gene TRBJ2-7; weak D call: TRBD2 (5 bases). Trimming removed 5 bases at V and 3 bases at J, with 8 bases between. This CDR3 has 12 residues. Germline V gene sequence: CDR1 SEHNR, CDR2 FQNEAQ (reference sequence). DNA for the CDR3: TGTGCCAGCAGCCTCCGGGACTACGAGCAGTACTTC. Its translation: CASSLRDYEQYF. Complete variable domain (other parts from reference TRBV7-9 and TRBJ2-7): DTGVSQNPRHKITKRGQNVTFRCDPISEHNRLYWYRQTLGQGPEFLTYFQNEAQLEKSRLLSDRFSAERPKGSFSTLEIQRTEQGDSAMYLCASSLRDYEQYFGPGTRLTVT.

The chain employs TRBV15 and TRBJ2-7; a weak D match, TRBD2 (6 bases). Germline V gene sequence: CDR1 LNHNV, CDR2 YYDKDF (reference sequence). The CDR3 runs 15 residues. With 2 bases removed from V and 2 bases from J, the gap between germline ends came to 13 bases. The CDR3, as DNA: TGTGCCACCAGCAGACAAAGGACTACAACCTACGAGCAGTACTTC. It specifies CATSRQRTTTYEQYF.

The gene calls are TRBV29-1 and TRBJ2-1, with 7 bases aligning to TRBD2. With 7 bases clipped from V and 8 bases from J, the junction kept 14 bases outside the gene matches. The CDR3 sequence is 14 residues long. The germline gives CDR1 SQVTM, CDR2 ANQGSEA. The CDR3 region is CSAPGPNRGDEQFF. CDR3 in DNA: TGCAGCGCCCCCGGACCGAATCGGGGGGATGAGCAGTTCTTC.

V gene TRBV7-2 combines with J gene TRBJ2-7; D uncertain. V lost 3 bases and J 3 bases, leaving 6 bases between the germline ends. Germline loops: CDR1 SGHTA, CDR2 FQGNSA. This CDR3 spans 12 amino acids. The CDR3 reads CASSFSDYEQYF. In DNA form, the CDR3 reads TGTGCCAGCAGCTTTTCAGACTACGAGCAGTACTTC.

The rearrangement joins TRBV5-1 to TRBJ1-1; TRBD1 matches 12 bases. CDR1 and CDR2 (germline): SGHRS, YFSETQ. The CDR3 runs to 15 residues. The ends lost 3 bases at V and 4 bases at J; junction bases unmatched: 4. For the CDR3, the DNA is TGCGCCAGCAGCTCCCCGGGACAGGGGGCCACTGAAGCTTTCTTT. This sequence encodes CASSSPGQGATEAFF. Drawing the rest from reference TRBV5-1 and TRBJ1-1, the complete variable domain is KAGVTQTPRYLIKTRGQQVTLSCSPISGHRSVSWYQQTPGQGLQFLFEYFSETQRNKGNFPGRFSGRQFSNSRSEMNVSTLELGDSALYLCASSSPGQGATEAFFGQGTRLTVV.

This chain connects TRBV4-2 to TRBJ1-5; D is ambiguous. The germline V gene has CDR1 LGHNA and CDR2 YNFKEQ. V was pared by 0 bases and J by 4 bases, with 13 bases between. The CDR3 has 16 amino acids. CDR3 in amino acids: CASSQERGMDNQPQHF. CDR3 DNA: TGTGCCAGCAGCCAAGAGAGAGGGATGGATAATCAGCCCCAGCATTTT.